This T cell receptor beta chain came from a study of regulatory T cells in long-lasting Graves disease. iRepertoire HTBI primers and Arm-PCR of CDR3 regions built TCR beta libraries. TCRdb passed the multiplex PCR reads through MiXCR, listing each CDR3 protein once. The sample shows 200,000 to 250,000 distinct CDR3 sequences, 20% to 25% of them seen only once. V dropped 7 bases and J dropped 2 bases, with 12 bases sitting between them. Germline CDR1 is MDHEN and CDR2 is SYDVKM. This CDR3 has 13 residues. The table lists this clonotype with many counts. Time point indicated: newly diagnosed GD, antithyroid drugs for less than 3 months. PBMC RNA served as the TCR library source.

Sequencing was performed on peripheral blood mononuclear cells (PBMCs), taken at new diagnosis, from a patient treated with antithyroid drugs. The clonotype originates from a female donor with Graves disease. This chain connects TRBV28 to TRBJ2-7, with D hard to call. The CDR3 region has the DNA TGTGCCAGCACCGTGAGTAGGACCTACGAGCAGTACTTC. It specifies CASTVSRTYEQYF.